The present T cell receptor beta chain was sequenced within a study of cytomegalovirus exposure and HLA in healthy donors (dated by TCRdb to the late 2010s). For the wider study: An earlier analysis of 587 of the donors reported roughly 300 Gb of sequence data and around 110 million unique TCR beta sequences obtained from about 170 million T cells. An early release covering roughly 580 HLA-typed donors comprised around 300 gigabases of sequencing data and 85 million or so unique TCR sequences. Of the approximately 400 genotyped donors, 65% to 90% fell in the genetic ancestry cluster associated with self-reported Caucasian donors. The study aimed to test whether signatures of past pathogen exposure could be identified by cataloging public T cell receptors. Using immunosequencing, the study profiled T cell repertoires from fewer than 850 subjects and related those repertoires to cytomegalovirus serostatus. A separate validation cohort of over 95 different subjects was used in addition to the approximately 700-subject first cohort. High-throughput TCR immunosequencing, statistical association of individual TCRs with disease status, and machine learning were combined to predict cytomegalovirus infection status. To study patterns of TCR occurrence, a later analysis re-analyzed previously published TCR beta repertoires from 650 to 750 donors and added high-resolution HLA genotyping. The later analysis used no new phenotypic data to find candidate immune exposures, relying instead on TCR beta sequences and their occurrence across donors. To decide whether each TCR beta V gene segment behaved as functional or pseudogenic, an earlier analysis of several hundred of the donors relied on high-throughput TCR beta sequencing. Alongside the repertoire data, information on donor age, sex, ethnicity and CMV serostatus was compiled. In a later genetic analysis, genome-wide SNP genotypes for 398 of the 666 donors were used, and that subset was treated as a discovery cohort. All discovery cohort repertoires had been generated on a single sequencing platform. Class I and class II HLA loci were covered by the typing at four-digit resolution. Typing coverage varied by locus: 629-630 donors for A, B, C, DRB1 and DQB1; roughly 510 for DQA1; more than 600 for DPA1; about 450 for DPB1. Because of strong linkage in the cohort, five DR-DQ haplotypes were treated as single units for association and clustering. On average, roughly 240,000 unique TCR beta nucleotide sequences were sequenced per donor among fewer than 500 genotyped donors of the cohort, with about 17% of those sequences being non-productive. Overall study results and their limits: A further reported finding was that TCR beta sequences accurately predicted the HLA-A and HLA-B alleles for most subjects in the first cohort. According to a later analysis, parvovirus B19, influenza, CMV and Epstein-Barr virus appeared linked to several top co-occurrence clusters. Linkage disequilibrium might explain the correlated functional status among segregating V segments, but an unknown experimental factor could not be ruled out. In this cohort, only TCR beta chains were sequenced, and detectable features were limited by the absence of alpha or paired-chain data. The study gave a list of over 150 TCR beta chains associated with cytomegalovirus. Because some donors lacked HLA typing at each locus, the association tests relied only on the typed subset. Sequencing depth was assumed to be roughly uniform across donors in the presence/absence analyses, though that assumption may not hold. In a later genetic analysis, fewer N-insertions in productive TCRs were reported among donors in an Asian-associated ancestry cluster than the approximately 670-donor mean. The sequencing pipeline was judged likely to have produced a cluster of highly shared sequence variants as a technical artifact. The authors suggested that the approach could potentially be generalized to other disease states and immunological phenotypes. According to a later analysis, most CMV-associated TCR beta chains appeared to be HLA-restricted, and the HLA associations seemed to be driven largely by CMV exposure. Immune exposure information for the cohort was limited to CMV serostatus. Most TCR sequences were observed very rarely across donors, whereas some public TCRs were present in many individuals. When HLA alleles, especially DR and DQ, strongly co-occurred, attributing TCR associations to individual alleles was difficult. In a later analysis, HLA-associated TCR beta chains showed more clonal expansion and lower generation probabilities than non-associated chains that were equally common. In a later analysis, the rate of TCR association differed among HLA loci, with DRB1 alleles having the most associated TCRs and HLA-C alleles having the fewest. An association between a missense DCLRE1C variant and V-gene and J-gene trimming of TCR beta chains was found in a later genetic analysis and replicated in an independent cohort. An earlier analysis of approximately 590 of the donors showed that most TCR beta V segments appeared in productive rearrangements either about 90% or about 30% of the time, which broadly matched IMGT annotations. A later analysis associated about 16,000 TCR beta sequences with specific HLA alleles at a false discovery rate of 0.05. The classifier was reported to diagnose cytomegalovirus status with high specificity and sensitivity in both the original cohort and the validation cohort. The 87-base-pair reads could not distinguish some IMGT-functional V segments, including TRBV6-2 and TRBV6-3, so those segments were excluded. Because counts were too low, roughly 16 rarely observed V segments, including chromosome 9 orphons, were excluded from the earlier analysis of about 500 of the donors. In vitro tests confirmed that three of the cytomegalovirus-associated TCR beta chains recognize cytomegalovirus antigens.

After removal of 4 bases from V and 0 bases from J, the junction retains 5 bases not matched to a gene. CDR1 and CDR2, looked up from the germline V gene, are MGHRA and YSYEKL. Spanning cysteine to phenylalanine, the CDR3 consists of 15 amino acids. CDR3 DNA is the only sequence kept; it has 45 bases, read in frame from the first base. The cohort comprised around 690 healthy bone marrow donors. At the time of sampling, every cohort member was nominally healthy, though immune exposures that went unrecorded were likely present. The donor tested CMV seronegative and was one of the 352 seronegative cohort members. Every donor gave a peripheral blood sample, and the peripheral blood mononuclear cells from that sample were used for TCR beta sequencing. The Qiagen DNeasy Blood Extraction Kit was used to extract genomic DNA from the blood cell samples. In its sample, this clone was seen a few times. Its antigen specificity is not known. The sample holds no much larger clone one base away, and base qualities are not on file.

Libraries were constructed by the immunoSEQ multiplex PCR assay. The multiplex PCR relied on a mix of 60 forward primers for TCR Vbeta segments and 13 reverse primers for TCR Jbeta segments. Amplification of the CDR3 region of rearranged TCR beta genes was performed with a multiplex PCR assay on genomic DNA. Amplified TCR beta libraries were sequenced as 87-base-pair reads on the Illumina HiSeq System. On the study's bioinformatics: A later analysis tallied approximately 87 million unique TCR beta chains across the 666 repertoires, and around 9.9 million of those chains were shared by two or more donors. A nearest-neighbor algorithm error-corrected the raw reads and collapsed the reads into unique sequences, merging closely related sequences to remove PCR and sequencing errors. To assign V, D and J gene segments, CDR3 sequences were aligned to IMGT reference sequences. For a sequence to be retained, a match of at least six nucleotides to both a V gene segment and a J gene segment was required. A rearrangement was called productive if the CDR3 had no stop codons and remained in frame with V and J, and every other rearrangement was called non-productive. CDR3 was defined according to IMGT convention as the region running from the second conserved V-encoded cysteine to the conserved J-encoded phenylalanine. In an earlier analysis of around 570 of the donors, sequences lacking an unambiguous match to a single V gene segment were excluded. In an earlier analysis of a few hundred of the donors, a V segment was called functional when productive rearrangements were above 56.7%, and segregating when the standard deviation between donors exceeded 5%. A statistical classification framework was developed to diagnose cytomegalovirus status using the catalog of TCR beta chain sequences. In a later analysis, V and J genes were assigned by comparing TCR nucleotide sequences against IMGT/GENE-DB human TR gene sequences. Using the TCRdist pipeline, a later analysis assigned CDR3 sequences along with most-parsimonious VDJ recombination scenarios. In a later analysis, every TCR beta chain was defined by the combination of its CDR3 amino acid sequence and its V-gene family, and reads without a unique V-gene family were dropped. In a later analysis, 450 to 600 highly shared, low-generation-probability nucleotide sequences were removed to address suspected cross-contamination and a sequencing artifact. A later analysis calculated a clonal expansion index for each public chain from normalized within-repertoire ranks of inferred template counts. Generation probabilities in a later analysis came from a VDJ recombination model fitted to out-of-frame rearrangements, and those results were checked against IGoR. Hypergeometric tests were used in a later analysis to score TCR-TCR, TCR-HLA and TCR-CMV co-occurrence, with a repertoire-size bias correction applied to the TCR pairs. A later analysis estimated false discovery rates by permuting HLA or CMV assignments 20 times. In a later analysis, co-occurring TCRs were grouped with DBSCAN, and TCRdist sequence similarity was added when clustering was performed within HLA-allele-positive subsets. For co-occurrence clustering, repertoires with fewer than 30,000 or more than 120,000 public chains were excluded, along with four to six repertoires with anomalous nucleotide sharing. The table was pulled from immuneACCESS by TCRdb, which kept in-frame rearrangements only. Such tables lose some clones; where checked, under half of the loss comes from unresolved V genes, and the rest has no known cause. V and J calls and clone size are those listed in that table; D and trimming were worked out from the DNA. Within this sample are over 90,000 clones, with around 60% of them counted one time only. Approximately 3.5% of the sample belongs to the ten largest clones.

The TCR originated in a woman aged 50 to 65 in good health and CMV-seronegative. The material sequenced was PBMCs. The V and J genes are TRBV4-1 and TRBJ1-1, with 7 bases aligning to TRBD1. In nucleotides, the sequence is TGCGCCAGCAGCCTGGACAGGACTTTGAACACTGAAGCTTTCTTT. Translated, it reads CASSLDRTLNTEAFF.